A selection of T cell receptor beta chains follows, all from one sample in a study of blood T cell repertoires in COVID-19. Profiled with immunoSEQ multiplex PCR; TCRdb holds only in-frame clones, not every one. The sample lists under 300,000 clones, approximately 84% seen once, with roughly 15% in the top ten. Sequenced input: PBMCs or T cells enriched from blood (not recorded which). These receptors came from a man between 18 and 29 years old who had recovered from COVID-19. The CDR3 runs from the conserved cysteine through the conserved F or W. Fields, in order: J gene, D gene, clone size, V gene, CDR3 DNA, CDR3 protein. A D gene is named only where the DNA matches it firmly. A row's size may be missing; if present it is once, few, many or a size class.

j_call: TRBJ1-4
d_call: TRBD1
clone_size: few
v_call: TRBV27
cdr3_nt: TGTGCCAGCAGTTTTGGGACAGGGGGCCATGGTGAAAAACTGTTTTTT
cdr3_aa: CASSFGTGGHGEKLFF

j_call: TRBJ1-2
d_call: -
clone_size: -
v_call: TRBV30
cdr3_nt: TGTGCCTGGAGCTGGTGGGAGGATAACTATGGCTACACCTTC
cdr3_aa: CAWSWWEDNYGYTF

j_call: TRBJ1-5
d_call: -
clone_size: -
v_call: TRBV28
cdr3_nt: TGTGCCAGCAGTCCCGGGGGACGGGATAGCAATCAGCCCCAGCATTTT
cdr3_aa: CASSPGGRDSNQPQHF

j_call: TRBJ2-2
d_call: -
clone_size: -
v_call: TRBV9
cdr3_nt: TGTGCCAGCAGCTCAGCGGATGGCAGACGGTCCGGGGAGCTGTTTTTT
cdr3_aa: CASSSADGRRSGELFF

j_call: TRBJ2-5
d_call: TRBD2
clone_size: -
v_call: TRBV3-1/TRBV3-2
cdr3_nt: TGTGCCAGCAGCGTTATAGCGGGGGGGCCCAAAGAGACCCAGTACTTC
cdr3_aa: CASSVIAGGPKETQYF

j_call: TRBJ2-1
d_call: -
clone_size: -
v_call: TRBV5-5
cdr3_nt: TGTGCCAGCAGCTTGACTGTGGTCCATGAGCAGTTCTTC
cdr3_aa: CASSLTVVHEQFF

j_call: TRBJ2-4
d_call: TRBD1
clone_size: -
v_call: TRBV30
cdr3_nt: TGTGCCTGGAGTGGGGACAGGGGGAACATTCAGTACTTC
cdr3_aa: CAWSGDRGNIQYF

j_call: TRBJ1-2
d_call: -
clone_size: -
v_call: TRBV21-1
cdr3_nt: TGTGCCAGCATCCTCGTCTGGGACAGGGGAGACCTCCGCTATGGCTACACCTTC
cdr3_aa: CASILVWDRGDLRYGYTF

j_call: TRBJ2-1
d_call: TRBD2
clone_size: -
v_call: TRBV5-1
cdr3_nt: TGCGCCAGCAGCTTGGCCCTAGCGGGGGTGGGTGAGCAGTTCTTC
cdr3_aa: CASSLALAGVGEQFF

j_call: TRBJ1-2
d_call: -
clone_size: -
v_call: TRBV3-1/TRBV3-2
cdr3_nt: TGTGCCAGCAGCCAAGCCACCGGGACTAACTATGGCTACACCTTC
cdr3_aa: CASSQATGTNYGYTF

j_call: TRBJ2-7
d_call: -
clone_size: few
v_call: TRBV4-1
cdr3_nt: TGCGCCAGCAGCCACGGGACAACGTACGAGCAGTACTTC
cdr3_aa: CASSHGTTYEQYF

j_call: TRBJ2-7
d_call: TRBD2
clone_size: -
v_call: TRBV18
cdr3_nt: TGTGCCAGCTCACCTAGCGGGAGTTACGAGCAGTACTTC
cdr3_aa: CASSPSGSYEQYF

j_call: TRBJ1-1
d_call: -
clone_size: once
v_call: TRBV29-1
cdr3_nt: TGCAGCGCCGCAAGGACACGGCTGATCACTGAAGCTTTCTTT
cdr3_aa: CSAARTRLITEAFF

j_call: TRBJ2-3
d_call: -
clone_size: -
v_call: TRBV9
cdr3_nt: TGTGCCAGCAGCGTAGCCCCTCCGGATACGCAGTATTTT
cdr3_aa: CASSVAPPDTQYF

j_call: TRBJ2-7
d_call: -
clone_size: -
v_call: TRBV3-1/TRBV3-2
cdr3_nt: TGTGCCAGCAGCCCGGGTGGAGTCTACGAGCAGTACTTC
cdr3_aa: CASSPGGVYEQYF

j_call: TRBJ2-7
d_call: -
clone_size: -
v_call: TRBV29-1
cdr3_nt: TGCAGCGTTGTCCTACAGGTGAACGAGCAGTACTTC
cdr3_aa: CSVVLQVNEQYF

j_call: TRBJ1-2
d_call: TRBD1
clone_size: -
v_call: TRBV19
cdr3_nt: TGTGCCAGTAGTATGGTCGGGACAGTCAATGGCTACACCTTC
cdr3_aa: CASSMVGTVNGYTF

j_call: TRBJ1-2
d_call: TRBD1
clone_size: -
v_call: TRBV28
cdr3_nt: TGTGCCAGCAGTCCCGGGACAGGGGCTAACTATGGCTACACCTTC
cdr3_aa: CASSPGTGANYGYTF

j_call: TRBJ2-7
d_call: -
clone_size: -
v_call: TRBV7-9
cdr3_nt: TGTGCCAGCAGCCATGGGGCAGATAACTCCTACGAGCAGTACTTC
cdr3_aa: CASSHGADNSYEQYF

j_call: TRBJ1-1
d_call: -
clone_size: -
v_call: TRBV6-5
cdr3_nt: TGTGCCAGCACATACCGTGAGGGGAACACTGAAGCTTTCTTT
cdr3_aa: CASTYREGNTEAFF

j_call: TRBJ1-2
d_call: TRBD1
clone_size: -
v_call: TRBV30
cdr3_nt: TGTGCCTGGAGTAGAGGACAGGGCGGGCACTATGGCTACACCTTC
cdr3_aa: CAWSRGQGGHYGYTF

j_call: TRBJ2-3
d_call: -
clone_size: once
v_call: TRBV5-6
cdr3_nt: TGTGCCAGCAGCTTGTACGGCGGACTCACAGATACGCAGTATTTT
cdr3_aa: CASSLYGGLTDTQYF

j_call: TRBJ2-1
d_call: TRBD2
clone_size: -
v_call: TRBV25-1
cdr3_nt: TGTGCCAGCAACGGCGGGAGCGCCTACAATGAGCAGTTCTTC
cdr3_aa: CASNGGSAYNEQFF

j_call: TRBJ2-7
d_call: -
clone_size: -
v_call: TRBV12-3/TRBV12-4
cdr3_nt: TGTGCCAGCAGTTTTTCGGGGTACGAGCAGTACTTC
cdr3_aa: CASSFSGYEQYF

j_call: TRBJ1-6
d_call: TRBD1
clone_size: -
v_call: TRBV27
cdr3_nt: TGTGCCAGCAGTTTTTTTGGGACAGGTTCACCCCTCCACTTT
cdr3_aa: CASSFFGTGSPLHF

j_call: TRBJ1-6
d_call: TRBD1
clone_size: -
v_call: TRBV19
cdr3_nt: TGTGCCAGTAGTATAGATTGGACAGGGTACTCACCCCTCCACTTT
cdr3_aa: CASSIDWTGYSPLHF

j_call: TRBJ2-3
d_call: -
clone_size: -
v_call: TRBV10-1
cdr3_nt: TGCGCCAGCAGTGGGTCACTGAGCACAGATACGCAGTATTTT
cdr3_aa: CASSGSLSTDTQYF

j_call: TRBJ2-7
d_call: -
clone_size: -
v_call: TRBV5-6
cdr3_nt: TGTGCCAGCAGCTTGTTTGGGGGGACCCCAACCTACGAGCAGTACTTC
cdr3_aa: CASSLFGGTPTYEQYF

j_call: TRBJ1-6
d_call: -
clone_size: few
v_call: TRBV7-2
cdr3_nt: TGTGCCAGCAGTCCGGGAGAGAATTCACCCCTCCACTTT
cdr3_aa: CASSPGENSPLHF

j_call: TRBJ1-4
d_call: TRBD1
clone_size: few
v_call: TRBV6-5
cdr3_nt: TGTGCCAGCAGGGACAGGGCTTGGGGGGAAAAACTGTTTTTT
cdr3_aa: CASRDRAWGEKLFF

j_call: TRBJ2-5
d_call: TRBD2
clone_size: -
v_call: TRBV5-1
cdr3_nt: TGCGCCAGCAGCGGACTACCGCCGGGACTAGCGGGGGACATACAAGAGACCCAGTACTTC
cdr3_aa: CASSGLPPGLAGDIQETQYF

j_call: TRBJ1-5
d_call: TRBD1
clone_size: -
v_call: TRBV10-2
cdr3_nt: TGCGCCAGCAGGACAGGGGATTATAGCAATCAGCCCCAGCATTTT
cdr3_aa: CASRTGDYSNQPQHF

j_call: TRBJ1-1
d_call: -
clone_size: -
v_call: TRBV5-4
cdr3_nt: TGTGCCAGCAGCTTGGCGGCGGGGAAGAACACTGAAGCTTTCTTT
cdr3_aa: CASSLAAGKNTEAFF

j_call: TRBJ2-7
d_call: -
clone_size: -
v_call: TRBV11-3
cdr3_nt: TGTGCCAGCAGCCCCAGGTCCTACGAGCAGTACTTC
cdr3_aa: CASSPRSYEQYF

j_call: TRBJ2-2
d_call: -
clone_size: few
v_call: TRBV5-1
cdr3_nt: TGCGCCAGCAGCGGTGGGAGTAGTACGAACACCGGGGAGCTGTTTTTT
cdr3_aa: CASSGGSSTNTGELFF

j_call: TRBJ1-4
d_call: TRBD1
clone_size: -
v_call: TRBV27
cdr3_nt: TGTGCCAGCAGATTCCATCCGGGACAGGGGGCGACTAATGAAAAACTGTTTTTT
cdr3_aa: CASRFHPGQGATNEKLFF

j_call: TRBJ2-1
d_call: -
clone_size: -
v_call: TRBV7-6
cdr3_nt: TGTGCCAGCAGCACGGGGGGCCGGTTGATCAATGAGCAGTTCTTC
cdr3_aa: CASSTGGRLINEQFF

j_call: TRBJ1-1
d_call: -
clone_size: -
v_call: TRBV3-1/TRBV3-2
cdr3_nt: TGTGCCAGCAGCCAATTTCGGGATAACACTGAAGCTTTCTTT
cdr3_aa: CASSQFRDNTEAFF

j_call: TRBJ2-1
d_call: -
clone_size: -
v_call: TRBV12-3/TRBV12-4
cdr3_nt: TGTGCCAGCAGTGCAGGGTTATGGGATGAGCAGTTCTTC
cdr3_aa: CASSAGLWDEQFF

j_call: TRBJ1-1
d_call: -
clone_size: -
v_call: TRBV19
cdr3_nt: TGTGCCAGTAGCCTAAGGGGCACTGAAGCTTTCTTT
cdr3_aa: CASSLRGTEAFF

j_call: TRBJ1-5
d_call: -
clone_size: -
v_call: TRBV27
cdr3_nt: TGTGCCAGCAGTTTAAGCGGCTCCGGCAATCAGCCCCAGCATTTT
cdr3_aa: CASSLSGSGNQPQHF